The following is a T cell receptor beta chain sequence with its context. Being one base from a much bigger clone, this may be a read error. This entry comes from a study of blood T cells in healthy people across ages. The length of the CDR3 is 15 residues. Germline values: CDR1 DFQATT, CDR2 SNEGSKA (reference sequence). Next came a second PCR, run for about 7 to 12 cycles, which used a sample-barcoded 5' primer along with a J-beta primer mix. TCRdb fed the 5' RACE reads into MiXCR, producing one record per CDR3 protein. The sample lists 790,000 or so distinct CDR3 sequences, roughly 46% occurring once.

The chain couples TRBV20-1 to TRBJ2-5; D is possibly TRBD1 (8 bases). The better agreement between TRBJ2-1 and the DNA end casts doubt on the J call. Sequences were obtained from blood. This TCR came from a man at least 80 years old in good health. For the CDR3, the DNA is TGCAGTGCTAGAGATCCCAACACAGGGGGGGAGACCCAGTTCTTC. Translated, it gives CSARDPNTGGETQFF.